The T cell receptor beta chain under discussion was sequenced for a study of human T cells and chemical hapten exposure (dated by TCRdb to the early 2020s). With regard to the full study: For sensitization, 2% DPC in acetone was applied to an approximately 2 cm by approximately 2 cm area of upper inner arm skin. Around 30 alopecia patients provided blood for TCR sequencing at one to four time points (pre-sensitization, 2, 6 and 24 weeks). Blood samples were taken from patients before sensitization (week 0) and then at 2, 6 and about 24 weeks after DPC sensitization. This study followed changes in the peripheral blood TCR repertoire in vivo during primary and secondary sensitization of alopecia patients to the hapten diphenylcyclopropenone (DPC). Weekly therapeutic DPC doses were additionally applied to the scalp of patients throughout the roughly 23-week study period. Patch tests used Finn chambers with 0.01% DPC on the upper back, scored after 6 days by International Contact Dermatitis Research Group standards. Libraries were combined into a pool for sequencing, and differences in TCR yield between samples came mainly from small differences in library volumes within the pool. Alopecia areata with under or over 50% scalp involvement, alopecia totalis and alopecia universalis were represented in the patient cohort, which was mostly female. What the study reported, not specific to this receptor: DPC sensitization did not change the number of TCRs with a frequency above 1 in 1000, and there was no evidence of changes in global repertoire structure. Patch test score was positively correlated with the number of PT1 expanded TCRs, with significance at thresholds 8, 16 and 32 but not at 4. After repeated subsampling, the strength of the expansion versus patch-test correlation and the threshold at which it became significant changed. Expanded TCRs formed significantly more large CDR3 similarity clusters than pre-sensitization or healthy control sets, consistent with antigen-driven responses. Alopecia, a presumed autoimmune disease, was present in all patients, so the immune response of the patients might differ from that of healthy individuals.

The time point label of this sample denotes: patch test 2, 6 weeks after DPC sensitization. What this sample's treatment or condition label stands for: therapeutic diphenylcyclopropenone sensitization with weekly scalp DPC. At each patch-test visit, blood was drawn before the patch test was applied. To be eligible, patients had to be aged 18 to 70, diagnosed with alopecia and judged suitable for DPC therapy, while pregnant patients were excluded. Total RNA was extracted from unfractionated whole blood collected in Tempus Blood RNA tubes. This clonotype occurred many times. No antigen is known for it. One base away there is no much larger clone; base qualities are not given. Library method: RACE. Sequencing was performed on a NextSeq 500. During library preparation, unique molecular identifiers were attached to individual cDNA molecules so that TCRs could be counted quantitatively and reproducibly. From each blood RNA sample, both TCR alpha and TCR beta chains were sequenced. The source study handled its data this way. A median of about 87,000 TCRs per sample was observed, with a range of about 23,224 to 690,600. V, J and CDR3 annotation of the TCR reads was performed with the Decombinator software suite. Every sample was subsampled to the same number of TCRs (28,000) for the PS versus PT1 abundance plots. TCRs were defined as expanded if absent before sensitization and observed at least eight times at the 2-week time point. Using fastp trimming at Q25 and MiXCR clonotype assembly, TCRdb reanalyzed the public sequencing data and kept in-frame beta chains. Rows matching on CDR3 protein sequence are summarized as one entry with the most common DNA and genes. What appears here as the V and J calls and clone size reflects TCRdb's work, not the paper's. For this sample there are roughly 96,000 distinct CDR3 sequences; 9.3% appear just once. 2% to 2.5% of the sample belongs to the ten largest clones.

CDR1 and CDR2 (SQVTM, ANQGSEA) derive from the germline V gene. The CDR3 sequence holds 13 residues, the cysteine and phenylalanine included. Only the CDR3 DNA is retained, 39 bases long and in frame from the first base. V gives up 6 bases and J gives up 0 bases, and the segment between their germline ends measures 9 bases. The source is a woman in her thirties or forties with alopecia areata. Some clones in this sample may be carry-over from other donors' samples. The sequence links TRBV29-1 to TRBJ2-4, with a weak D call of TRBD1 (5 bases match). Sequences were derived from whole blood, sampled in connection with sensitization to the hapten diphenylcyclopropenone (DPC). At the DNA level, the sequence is TGCAGCGTGCGGACACCAGCCAAAAACATTCAGTACTTC. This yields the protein CSVRTPAKNIQYF.